Shown below are 10 T cell receptor beta chains from a single sample sequenced in a study of PD-L1 blockade in urothelial cancer. The method was immunoSEQ multiplex PCR; TCRdb's version includes in-frame clones alone and lacks a portion of them. The data show about 39,000 clones, approximately 90% seen once. The material sequenced was PBMCs, taken around atezolizumab (anti-PD-L1) treatment. These receptor sequences come from a man between 60 and 70 years old with urothelial cancer.

V and J are TRBV5-1 and TRBJ2-7; 7 bases agree with TRBD1. In germline, CDR1 is SGHRS, CDR2 YFSETQ. V trimming: 4 bases; J trimming: 2 bases; junction bases outside the gene matches: 15. The CDR3 runs to 17 residues. CDR3 sequence: CASSTGNRGEKTYEQYF. In DNA form, the CDR3 reads TGCGCCAGCAGCACGGGAAACAGGGGCGAAAAAACCTACGAGCAGTACTTC.

The V call is TRBV6-1, the J call TRBJ1-5; D not resolved. The ends were cut back, 4 bases at V and 0 bases at J, with 7 bases in the middle. CDR1 is MNHNS and CDR2 is SASEGT in the germline V gene. CDR3 length: 14 residues. CDR3 DNA: TGTGCCAGCAGTGGACACCTTAGCAATCAGCCCCAGCATTTT. It yields the protein CASSGHLSNQPQHF.

The chain is built from TRBV19 and TRBJ2-5, with TRBD2 matching 8 bases. The germline V gene has CDR1 LNHDA and CDR2 SQIVND (reference sequence). CDR3 length: 16 amino acids. After removal of 3 bases from V and 2 bases from J, the junction contained 8 bases not matched to a gene. The chain's CDR3 is CASSIWGGTRQETQYF. CDR3 in DNA: TGTGCCAGTAGTATTTGGGGCGGGACTAGACAAGAGACCCAGTACTTC.

The V gene is TRBV19, the J gene TRBJ1-2, with TRBD1 as a possible D gene (5 bases). The germline CDR1 and CDR2 sequences are LNHDA and SQIVND (reference sequence). The CDR3 consists of 15 residues. The germline V and J ends were trimmed by 2 bases and 3 bases, with 13 bases remaining between them. The CDR3 nucleotides read TGTGCCAGTAGTATATCTGGCAGGGCCCACTATGGCTACACCTTC. Protein: CASSISGRAHYGYTF.

The rearrangement links TRBV15 to TRBJ1-2; TRBD1 is a possible D gene (5 bases). Between the trimmed V and J ends, which lost 0 bases and 4 bases, there was a span of 18 bases. The CDR3 sequence is 17 residues long. Germline V gives CDR1 LNHNV, CDR2 YYDKDF (reference sequence). This CDR3 reads CATSRDPLGRGIYGYTF. CDR3 nucleotides: TGTGCCACCAGCAGAGATCCCCTCGGACGGGGGATCTATGGCTACACCTTC.

The chain couples TRBV19 to TRBJ1-6; tentative D call: TRBD1 (5 bases). Germline V gene data show CDR1 as LNHDA and CDR2 as SQIVND (reference sequence). The ends were cut back, 7 bases at V and 6 bases at J, with 16 bases in the middle. The CDR3 length is 15 residues. CDR3 in DNA: TGTGCCAGTACCTTCGATATGGGACTTAATTCACCCCTCCACTTT. Amino acid sequence: CASTFDMGLNSPLHF.

A word on this clone: At one boundary the junction diverges from the germline segment, which might be a read error. V gene TRBV7-7 combines with J gene TRBJ1-4; D remains ambiguous. This CDR3 spans 13 amino acids. Germline-derived CDR1 and CDR2 are SSHAT and FNYEAQ (reference sequence). CDR3 sequence: CASSLGEGEKLFF. CDR3 DNA: TGTGCTAGCAGCTTAGGCGAGGGTGAAAAACTGTTTTTT.

This chain's CDR3 is CASSPERQGANTF. The CDR3 DNA reads TGTGCCAGCAGCCCCGAAAGACAGGGGGCGAACACCTTC. The J gene is TRBJ1-2, the V gene TRBV7-6; 10 bases align to TRBD1. Germline CDR1 reads SGHVS; CDR2 reads FNYEAQ. This CDR3 contains 13 residues. V shed 5 bases and J 12 bases; nucleotides not matched to a gene: 9.

This clone was recorded only once. The chain carries TRBV15 and TRBJ2-5; 9 nucleotides match TRBD2. CDR1 is LNHNV, CDR2 YYDKDF, per germline (reference sequence). Unmatched junction bases numbered 14, after V lost 1 base and J lost 2 bases. The CDR3 extends over 19 amino acids. The CDR3 DNA follows: TGTGCCACCAGCAGAGCCTCCCTTGGGGCGGGAGGGGGTCAAGAGACCCAGTACTTC. Protein sequence: CATSRASLGAGGGQETQYF.

CDR3 sequence reads: CASGGSWGGPGEQFF. CDR3 nucleotide sequence: TGTGCCAGCGGGGGAAGCTGGGGAGGGCCGGGTGAGCAGTTCTTC. The V and J genes are TRBV7-2 and TRBJ2-1; 7 bases are a match to TRBD2. The CDR3 covers 15 residues. J lost 9 bases, V lost 8 bases, and 16 bases had no gene match. Germline V lookup: CDR1 SGHTA, CDR2 FQGNSA.